The clone carrying this T cell receptor (beta chain) was counted only a few times. Its specificity is not known. Recipient PBMCs carried a CFSE label and met irradiated graft donor PBMCs for roughly six days before FACS sorting. The data derive from a study of Tregs in tolerant kidney transplant recipients. TCRdb keeps only in-frame clones here, not all; method: immunoSEQ multiplex PCR. The data contain under 20,000 clones, more than 50% of them singletons. The sequence came from a human patient who received a combined kidney and bone marrow transplant. The sequences come from CD4+ T cells from blood cultured with allogeneic cells, collected before the transplant.

This chain's CDR3 is CASSLATAGGWYEQYF. The CDR3 bases are TGTGCCAGCAGCTTAGCGACGGCGGGAGGGTGGTACGAGCAGTACTTC. The chain links TRBV7-8 to TRBJ2-7; TRBD2 matches at 9 bases. The CDR3 consists of 16 residues. Per the germline V gene, CDR1 is SGHVS and CDR2 is FQNEAQ. J gave up 4 bases and V 0 bases, and 7 bases lay outside the gene matches.